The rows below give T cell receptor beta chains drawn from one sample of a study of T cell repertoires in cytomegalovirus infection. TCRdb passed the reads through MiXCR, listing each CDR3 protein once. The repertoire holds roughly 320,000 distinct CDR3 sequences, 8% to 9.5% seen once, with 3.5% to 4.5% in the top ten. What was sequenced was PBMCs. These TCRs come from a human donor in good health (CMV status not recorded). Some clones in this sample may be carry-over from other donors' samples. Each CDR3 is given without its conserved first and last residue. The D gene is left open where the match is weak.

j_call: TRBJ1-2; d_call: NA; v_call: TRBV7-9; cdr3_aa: ASSLAGTRSNYGYT
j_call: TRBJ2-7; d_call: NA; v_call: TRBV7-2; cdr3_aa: ASSYFLGGEQY
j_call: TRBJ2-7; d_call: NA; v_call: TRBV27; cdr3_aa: ASQHRESSYEQY
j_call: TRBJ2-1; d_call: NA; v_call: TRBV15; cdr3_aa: ATSRESKVREQF
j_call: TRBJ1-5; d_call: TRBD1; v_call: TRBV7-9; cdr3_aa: ASSILPLTGDPWSNQPQH
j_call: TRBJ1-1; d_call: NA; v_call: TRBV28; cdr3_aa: ASSLGFSGNTEAF
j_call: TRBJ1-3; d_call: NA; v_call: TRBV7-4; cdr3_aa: ASSWLPGRGIMGNTIY
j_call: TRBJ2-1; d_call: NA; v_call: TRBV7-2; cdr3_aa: ASSFGYEQF
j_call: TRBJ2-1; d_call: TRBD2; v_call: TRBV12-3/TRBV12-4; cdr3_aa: ASTPGLALLEQF
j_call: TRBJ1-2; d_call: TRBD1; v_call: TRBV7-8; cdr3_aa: ASSYGQGVTNYGYT
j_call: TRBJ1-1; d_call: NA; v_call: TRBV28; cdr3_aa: ASWYQNTEAF
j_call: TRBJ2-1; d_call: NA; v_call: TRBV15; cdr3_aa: ATSVDSYQF